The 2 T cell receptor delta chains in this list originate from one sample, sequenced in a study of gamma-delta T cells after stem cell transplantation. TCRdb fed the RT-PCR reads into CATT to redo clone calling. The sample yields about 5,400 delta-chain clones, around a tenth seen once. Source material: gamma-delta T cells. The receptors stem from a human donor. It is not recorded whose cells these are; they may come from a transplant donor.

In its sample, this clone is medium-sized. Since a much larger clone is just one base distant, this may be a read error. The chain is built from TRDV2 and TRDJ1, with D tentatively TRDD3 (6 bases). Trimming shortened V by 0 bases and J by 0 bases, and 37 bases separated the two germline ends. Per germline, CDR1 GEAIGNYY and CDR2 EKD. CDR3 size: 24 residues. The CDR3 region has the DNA TGTGCCTGTGACACCGTTTCCTCTAATGATCCTGGGGATCCACTCAACTCCTACACCGATAAACTCATCTTT. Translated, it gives CACDTVSSNDPGDPLNSYTDKLIF.

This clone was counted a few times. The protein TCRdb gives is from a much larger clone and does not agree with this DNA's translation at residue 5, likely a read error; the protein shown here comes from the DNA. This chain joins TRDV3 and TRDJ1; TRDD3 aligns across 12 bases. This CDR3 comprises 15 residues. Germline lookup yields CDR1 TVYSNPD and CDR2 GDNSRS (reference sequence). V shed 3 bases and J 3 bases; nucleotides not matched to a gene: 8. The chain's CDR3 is CALSGWGIRADKLIF. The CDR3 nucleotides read TGTGCCTTGTCCGGCTGGGGGATACGCGCCGATAAACTCATCTTT. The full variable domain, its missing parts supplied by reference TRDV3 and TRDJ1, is CDKVTQSSPDQTVASGSEVVLLCTYDTVYSNPDLFWYRIRPDYSFQFVFYGDNSRSEGADFTQGRFSVKHILTQKAFHLVISPVRTEDSATYYCALSGWGIRADKLIFGKGTRVTVEP.